The clone carrying this T cell receptor (beta chain) was recorded at least ten times. The antigen is undetermined. CDR3 length equals 16 residues. Germline values: CDR1 SGHRS, CDR2 YFSETQ. V was pared by 4 bases and J by 0 bases, with 7 bases of the junction left unmatched. These data belong to a study of blood T cells in healthy people across ages. Study findings and constraints: Researchers report that TCR beta diversity correlated strongly with naive T cell percentage.

Together with a sample-barcoded 5' primer, a J-beta primer mix was included in a second PCR lasting about 7 to 11 cycles. Unique molecular identifiers of 12 random nucleotides labeled each cDNA. Every sample produced at least 2.5 million CDR3-containing paired-end reads. One entry per CDR3 protein, called by TCRdb with MiXCR from the 5' RACE reads. The data show about 580,000 distinct CDR3 sequences, more than 45% seen once. The rearrangement uses TRBV5-1 and TRBJ2-3; 8 bases fit TRBD1. Material: blood. The TCR originated in a man older than 75 in good health. The CDR3 nucleotides read TGCGCCAGCAGCCCTCAGGGGGCGGTGAGCACAGATACGCAGTATTTT. Residues: CASSPQGAVSTDTQYF.